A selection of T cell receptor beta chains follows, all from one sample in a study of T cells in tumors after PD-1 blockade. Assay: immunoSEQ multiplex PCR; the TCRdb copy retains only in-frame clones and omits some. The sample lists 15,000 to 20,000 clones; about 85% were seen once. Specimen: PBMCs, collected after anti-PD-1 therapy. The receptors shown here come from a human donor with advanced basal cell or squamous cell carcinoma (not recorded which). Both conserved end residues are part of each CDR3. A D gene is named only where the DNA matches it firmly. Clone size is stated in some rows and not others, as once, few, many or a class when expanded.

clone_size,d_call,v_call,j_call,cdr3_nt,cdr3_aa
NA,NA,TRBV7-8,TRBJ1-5,TGTGCCAGCAGCTACCAACCGGGGGGTCAGCCCCAGCATTTT,CASSYQPGGQPQHF
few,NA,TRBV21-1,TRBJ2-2,TGTGCCAGCAGTCCGAAGTCTCAGGGAAACACCGGGGAGCTGTTTTTT,CASSPKSQGNTGELFF
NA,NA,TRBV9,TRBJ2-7,TGTGCCAGCAGCCCGCGCCCCTCCACCCACGAGCAGTACTTC,CASSPRPSTHEQYF
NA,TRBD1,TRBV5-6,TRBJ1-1,TGTGCCAGCAGCGGACAGGGTTGGCGCGCTATGAACACTGAAGCTTTCTTT,CASSGQGWRAMNTEAFF
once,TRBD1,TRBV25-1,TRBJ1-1,TGTGCCAGCAGTGAATATACGGGGACAGGGTCCACTGAAGCTTTCTTT,CASSEYTGTGSTEAFF
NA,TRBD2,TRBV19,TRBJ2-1,TGTGCCAGTAGTATTCGGGGGGATGAGCAGTTCTTC,CASSIRGDEQFF
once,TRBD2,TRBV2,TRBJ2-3,TGTGCCAGCAGCGGCCGACTAGCGGGAGGCCGAGGAGGGACAGATACGCAGTATTTT,CASSGRLAGGRGGTDTQYF
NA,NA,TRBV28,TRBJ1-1,TGTGCCAGCAGTCCGGACGGGAGGCGCCGGCCTGAAGCTTTCTTT,CASSPDGRRRPEAFF
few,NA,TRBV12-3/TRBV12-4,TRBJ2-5,TGTGCCAGCAGTTTTATATTCGGGGAGACCCAGTACTTC,CASSFIFGETQYF
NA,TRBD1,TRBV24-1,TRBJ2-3,TGTGCCACCAGTGACTGGACAGGGAATACAGATACGCAGTATTTT,CATSDWTGNTDTQYF
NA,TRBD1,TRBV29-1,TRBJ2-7,TGCAGCGTTGATACCGGGACAGGAGCCTACGAGCAGTACTTC,CSVDTGTGAYEQYF
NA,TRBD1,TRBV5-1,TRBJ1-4,TGCGCCAGCAGCTTGGCCGGGACAGGGGATGAAAAACTGTTTTTT,CASSLAGTGDEKLFF
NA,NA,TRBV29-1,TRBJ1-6,TGCAGCGTTGTGGAGGGCGATCATTCACCCCTCCACTTT,CSVVEGDHSPLHF
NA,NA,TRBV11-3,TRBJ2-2,TGTGCCAGCATCAGAGTGGCCGGCGCTGCCGGGGAGCTGTTTTTT,CASIRVAGAAGELFF
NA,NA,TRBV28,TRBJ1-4,TGTGCCAGCAGCAGGGTTCGGTATGAAAAACTGTTTTTT,CASSRVRYEKLFF
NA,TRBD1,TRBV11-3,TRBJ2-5,TGTGCCAGCAGCACCGGACAGGGCCGGGAGACCCAGTACTTC,CASSTGQGRETQYF
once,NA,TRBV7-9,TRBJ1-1,TGTGCCAGCAGCTTAGCAGGGGTAAACACTGAAGCTTTCTTT,CASSLAGVNTEAFF
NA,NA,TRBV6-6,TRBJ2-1,TGTGCCAGCAGTTATCAGAGCTCCTACAATGAGCAGTTCTTC,CASSYQSSYNEQFF
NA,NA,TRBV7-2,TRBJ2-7,TGTGCCAGCAGCTTAGCGGTCGCCAGCGGAATCTACGAGCAGTACTTC,CASSLAVASGIYEQYF
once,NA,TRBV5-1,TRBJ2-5,TGCGCCAGCAGCGTCGGAGCACGGGAGACCCAGTACTTC,CASSVGARETQYF
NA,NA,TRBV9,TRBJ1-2,TGTGCCAGCAGCCCCAATAAAGGGGATGGCTACACCTTC,CASSPNKGDGYTF
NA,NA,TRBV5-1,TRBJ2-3,TGCGCCAGCAGCCCCCGGGAAGATACGCAGTATTTT,CASSPREDTQYF
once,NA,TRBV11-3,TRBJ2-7,TGTGCCAGCAGCCCAGACAACTCCTACGAGCAGTACTTC,CASSPDNSYEQYF
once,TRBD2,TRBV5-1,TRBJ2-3,TGCGCCAGCAGCTTGAGTCCTAGCGGGGGTGCCCCAGATACGCAGTATTTT,CASSLSPSGGAPDTQYF
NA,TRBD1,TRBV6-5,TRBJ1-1,TGTGCCAGCAGCCCGGGACAGGTAACAGGTGAAGCTTTCTTT,CASSPGQVTGEAFF
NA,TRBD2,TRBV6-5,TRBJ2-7,TGTGCCAGCAGTTTTAGCGGGAGGGCCTACGAGCAGTACTTC,CASSFSGRAYEQYF
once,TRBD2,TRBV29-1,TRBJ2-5,TGCAGCGTTCCATCACAGCGGGAGGTACAGACCCAGTACTTC,CSVPSQREVQTQYF
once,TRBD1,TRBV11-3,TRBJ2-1,TGTGCCAGCAGCCCCTTTCGCAGGGGGCCCTCCGCATACAATGAGCAGTTCTTC,CASSPFRRGPSAYNEQFF
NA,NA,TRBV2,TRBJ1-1,TGTGCCAGCAGATACAGCCAGGGCACTGAAGCTTTCTTT,CASRYSQGTEAFF
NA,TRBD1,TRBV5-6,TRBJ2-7,TGTGCCAGCAGCCCCGGGACAGGCCTTCGCGAGCAGTACTTC,CASSPGTGLREQYF
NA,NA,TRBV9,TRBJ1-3,TGTGCCAGCAGCCCCCGTGCGCAACCTGGAAACACCATATATTTT,CASSPRAQPGNTIYF
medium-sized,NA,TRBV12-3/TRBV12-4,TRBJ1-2,TGTGCCAGCAGTTCAGGGGTTGATGGCTACACCTTC,CASSSGVDGYTF
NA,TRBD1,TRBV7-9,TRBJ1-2,TGTGCCAGCAGCTCAGGACAGGGAAGCTATGGCTACACCTTC,CASSSGQGSYGYTF
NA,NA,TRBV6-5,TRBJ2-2,TGTGCCAGCAAGGTGGACATTGGGGCCGGGGAGCTGTTTTTT,CASKVDIGAGELFF
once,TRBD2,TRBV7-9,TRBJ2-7,TGTGCCACCAGAAAGGGCGGGGGTGACTACGAGCAGTACTTC,CATRKGGGDYEQYF
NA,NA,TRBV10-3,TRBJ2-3,TGTGCCATCAACACCAGAGACACAGATACGCAGTATTTT,CAINTRDTDTQYF
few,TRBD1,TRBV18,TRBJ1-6,TGTGCCAGCTCACCGAGGGGACAGGCGGATTCACCCCTCCACTTT,CASSPRGQADSPLHF
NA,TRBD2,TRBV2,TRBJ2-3,TGTGCCAGCAGTATTAGCGGGAGGGCGCAGTATTTT,CASSISGRAQYF
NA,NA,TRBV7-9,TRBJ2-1,TGTGCCAGCAGCTTACAGGAATACAATGAGCAGTTCTTC,CASSLQEYNEQFF
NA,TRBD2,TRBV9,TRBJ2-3,TGTGCCAGCAGCGTAGCTAGCGGGGGGGCCACAGATACGCAGTATTTT,CASSVASGGATDTQYF
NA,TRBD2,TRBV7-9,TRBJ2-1,TGTGCCACGCGGGAGTCTTCCTACAATGAGCAGTTCTTC,CATRESSYNEQFF
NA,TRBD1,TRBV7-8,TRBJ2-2,TGTGCCAGCAGCTTGGGGACAGGGGGGAACACTGGGGAGCTGTTTTTT,CASSLGTGGNTGELFF
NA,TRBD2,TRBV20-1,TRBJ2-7,TGCAGTGCTAGTTCCCGGACTAGCGGGATTGGGTACGAGCAGTACTTC,CSASSRTSGIGYEQYF
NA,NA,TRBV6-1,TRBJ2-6,TGTGCCAGCAGTGAGAACGCCGGGGCCAACGTCCTGACTTTC,CASSENAGANVLTF
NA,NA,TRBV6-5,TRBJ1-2,TGTGCCAGCCTAAATTTGCGGGGTAACTATGGCTACACCTTC,CASLNLRGNYGYTF
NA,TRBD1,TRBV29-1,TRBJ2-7,TGCAGCGTTGCGCGGGACAGGGGAGAGGAGCAGTACTTC,CSVARDRGEEQYF
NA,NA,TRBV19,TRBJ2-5,TGTGCCAGTAGTAGGGGTCCGGGAGTCGAGGAGACCCAGTACTTC,CASSRGPGVEETQYF
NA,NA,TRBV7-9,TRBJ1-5,TGTGCCAGCAGCTTAGATAGCTTACAGCCCCAGCATTTT,CASSLDSLQPQHF
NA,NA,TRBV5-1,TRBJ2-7,TGCGCCAGCAGCTTGGCCGGGGGGGCAGGGGGGGAAGAGCAGTACTTC,CASSLAGGAGGEEQYF
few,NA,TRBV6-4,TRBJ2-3,TGTGCCAGCAGTCTCGGCGGAGGCACAGATACGCAGTATTTT,CASSLGGGTDTQYF
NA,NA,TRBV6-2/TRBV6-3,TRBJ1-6,TGTGCCAGCAGTTACCCGGCTGACCTATCACCCCTCCACTTT,CASSYPADLSPLHF
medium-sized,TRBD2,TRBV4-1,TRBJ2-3,TGCGCCAGCAGCCAAGATACTAGCGGGATAGATACGCAGTATTTT,CASSQDTSGIDTQYF